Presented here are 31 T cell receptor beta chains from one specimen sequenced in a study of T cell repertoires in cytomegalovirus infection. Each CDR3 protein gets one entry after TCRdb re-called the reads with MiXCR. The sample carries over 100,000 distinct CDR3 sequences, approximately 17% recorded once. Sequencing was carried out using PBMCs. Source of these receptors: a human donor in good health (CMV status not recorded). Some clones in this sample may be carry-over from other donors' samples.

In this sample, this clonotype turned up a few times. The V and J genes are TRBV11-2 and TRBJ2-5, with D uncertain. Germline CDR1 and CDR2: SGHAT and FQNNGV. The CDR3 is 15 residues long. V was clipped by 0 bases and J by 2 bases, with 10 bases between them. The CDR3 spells CASSLDGDRQETQYF. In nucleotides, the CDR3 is TGTGCCAGCAGCTTAGATGGGGATAGACAAGAGACCCAGTACTTC.

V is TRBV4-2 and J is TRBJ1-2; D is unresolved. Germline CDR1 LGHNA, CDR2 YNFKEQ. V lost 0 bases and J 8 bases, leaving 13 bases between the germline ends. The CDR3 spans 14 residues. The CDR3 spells CASSQDLQKRGYTF. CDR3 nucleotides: TGTGCCAGCAGCCAAGATCTTCAGAAACGGGGCTACACCTTC.

CDR3 nucleotides: TGCGCCAGCAGCCAAGATCGGAGTGGGGAGCTGTTTTTT. Protein sequence: CASSQDRSGELFF. The J gene is TRBJ1-4, the V gene TRBV4-1; unclear D gene. The J call may be in error: the DNA end matches TRBJ2-2 better. Per germline, CDR1 MGHRA and CDR2 YSYEKL. This CDR3 comprises 13 residues.

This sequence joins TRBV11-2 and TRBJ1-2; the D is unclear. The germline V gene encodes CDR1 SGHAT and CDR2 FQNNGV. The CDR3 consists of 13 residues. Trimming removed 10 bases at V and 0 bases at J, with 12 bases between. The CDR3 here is CATALGANYGYTF. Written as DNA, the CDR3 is TGTGCCACCGCTCTGGGTGCTAACTATGGCTACACCTTC.

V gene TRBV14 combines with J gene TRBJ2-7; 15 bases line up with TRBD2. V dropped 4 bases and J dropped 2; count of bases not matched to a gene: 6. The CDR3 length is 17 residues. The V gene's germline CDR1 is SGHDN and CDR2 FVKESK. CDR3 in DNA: TGTGCCAGCAGCCGGACCGGGACTAGCGGGGGGCCCTACGAGCAGTACTTC. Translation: CASSRTGTSGGPYEQYF.

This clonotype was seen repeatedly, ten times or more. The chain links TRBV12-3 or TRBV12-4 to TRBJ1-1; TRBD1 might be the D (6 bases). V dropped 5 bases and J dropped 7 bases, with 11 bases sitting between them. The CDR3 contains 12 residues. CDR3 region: CASSTNRDEAFF. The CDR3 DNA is TGTGCCAGCAGTACGAACAGGGATGAAGCTTTCTTT.

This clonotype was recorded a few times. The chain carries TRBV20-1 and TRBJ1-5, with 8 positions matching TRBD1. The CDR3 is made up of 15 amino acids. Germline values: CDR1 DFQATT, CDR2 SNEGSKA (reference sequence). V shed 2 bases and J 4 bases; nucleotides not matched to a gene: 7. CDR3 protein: CSARNRQGSNQPQHF. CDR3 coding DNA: TGCAGTGCTAGAAATAGACAGGGGAGTAATCAGCCCCAGCATTTT.

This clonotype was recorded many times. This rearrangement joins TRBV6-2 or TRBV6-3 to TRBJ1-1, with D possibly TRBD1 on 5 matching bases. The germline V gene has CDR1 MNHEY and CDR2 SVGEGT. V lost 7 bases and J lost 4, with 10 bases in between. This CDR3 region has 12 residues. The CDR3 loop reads CASKRGFTEAFF. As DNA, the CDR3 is TGTGCCAGCAAGAGGGGATTCACTGAAGCTTTCTTT.

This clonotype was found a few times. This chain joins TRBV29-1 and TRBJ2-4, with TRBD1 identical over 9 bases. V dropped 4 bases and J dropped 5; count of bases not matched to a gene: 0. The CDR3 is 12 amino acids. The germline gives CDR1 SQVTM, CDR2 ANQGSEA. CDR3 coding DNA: TGCAGCGTTGGGACAGGGGAAAACATTCAGTACTTC. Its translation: CSVGTGENIQYF.

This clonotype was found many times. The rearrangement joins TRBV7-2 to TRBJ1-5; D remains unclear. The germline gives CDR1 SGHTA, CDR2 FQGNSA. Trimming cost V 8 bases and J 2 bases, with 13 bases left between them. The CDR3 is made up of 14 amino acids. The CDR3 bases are TGTGCCAGCGATAGGGAAGGTGGCAATCAGCCCCAGCATTTT. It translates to CASDREGGNQPQHF.

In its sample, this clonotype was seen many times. The CDR3 spells CASGLGRQNEKLFF. The CDR3 coding sequence is TGTGCTAGTGGTTTGGGCAGACAAAACGAAAAACTGTTTTTT. The J gene is TRBJ1-4, the V gene TRBV12-5; D remains unclear. The ends were cut back, 1 base at V and 8 bases at J, with 11 bases in the middle. The V gene's germline CDR1 is LGHNT and CDR2 FRNRAP. The CDR3 is 14 residues long.

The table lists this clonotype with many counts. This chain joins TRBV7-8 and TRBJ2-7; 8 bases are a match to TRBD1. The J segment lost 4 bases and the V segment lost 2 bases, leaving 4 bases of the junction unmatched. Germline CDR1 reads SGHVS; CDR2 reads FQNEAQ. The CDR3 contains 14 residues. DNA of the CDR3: TGTGCCAGCAGCTTAAACAGGGGGTTATACGAGCAGTACTTC. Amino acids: CASSLNRGLYEQYF.

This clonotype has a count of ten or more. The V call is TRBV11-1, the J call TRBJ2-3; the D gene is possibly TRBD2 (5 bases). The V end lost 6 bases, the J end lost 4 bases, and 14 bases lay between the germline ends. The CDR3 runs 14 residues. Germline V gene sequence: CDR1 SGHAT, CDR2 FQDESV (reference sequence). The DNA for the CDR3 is TGTGCCAGCAGAACCCAGAGGGAGCCAGATACGCAGTATTTT. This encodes CASRTQREPDTQYF.

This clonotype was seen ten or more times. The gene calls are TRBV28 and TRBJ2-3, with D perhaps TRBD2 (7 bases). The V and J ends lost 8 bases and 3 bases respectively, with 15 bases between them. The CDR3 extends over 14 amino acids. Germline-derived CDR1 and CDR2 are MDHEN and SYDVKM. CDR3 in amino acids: CASGKGGSTDTQYF. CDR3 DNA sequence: TGTGCCAGCGGAAAGGGGGGGTCAACAGATACGCAGTATTTT. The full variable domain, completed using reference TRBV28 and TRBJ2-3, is DVKVTQSSRYLVKRTGEKVFLECVQDMDHENMFWYRQDPGLGLRLIYFSYDVKMKEKGDIPEGYSVSREKKERFSLILESASTNQTSMYLCASGKGGSTDTQYFGPGTRLTVL.

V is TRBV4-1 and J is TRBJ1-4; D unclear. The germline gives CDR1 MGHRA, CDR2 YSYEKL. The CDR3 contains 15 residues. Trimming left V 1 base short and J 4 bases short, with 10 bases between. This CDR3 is CASSQGGQVNEKLFF. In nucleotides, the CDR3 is TGCGCCAGCAGCCAAGGTGGGCAAGTTAATGAAAAACTGTTTTTT.

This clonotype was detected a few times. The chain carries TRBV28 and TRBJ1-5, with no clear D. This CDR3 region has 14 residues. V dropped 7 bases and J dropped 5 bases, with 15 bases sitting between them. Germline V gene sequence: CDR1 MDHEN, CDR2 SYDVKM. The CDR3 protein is CASNKGTGYQPQHF. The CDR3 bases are TGTGCCAGCAATAAGGGCACCGGGTATCAGCCCCAGCATTTT.

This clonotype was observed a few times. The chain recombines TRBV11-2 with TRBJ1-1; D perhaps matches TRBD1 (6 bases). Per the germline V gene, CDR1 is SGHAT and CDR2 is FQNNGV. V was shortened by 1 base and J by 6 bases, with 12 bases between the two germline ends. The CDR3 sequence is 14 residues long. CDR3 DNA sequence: TGTGCCAGCAGCTTAGGGGGGGCCGCCCCTGAAGCTTTCTTT. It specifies CASSLGGAAPEAFF. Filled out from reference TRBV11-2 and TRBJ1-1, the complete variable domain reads EAGVAQSPRYKIIEKRQSVAFWCNPISGHATLYWYQQILGQGPKLLIQFQNNGVVDDSQLPKDRFSAERLKGVDSTLKIQPAKLEDSAVYLCASSLGGAAPEAFFGQGTRLTVV.

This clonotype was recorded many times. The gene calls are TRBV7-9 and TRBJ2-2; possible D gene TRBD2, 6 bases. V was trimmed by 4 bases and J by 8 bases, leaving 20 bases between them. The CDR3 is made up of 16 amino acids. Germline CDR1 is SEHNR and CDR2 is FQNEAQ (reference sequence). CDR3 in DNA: TGTGCCAGCAGCTCAAATCGGGACTGGAGCGGTGGGGAGCTGTTTTTT. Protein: CASSSNRDWSGGELFF. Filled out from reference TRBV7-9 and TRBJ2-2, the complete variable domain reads DTGVSQNPRHKITKRGQNVTFRCDPISEHNRLYWYRQTLGQGPEFLTYFQNEAQLEKSRLLSDRFSAERPKGSFSTLEIQRTEQGDSAMYLCASSSNRDWSGGELFFGEGSRLTVL.

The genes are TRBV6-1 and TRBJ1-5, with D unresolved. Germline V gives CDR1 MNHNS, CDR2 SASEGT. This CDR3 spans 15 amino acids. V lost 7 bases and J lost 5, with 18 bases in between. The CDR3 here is CASKRFFRDHQPQHF. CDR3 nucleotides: TGTGCCAGCAAAAGGTTTTTCCGCGACCATCAGCCCCAGCATTTT.

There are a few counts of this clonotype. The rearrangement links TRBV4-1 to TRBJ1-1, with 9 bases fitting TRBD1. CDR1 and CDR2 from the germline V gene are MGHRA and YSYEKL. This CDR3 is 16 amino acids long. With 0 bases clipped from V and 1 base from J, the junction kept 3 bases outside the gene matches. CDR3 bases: TGCGCCAGCAGCCAAGATCCGGGACAGGGGAACACTGAAGCTTTCTTT. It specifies CASSQDPGQGNTEAFF.

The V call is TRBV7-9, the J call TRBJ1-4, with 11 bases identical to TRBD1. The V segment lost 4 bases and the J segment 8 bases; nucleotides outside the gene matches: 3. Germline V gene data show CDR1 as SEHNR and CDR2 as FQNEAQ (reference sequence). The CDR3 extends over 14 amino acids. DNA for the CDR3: TGTGCCAGCAGCTCGGACAGGGGGCAAGAAAAACTGTTTTTT. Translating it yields CASSSDRGQEKLFF.

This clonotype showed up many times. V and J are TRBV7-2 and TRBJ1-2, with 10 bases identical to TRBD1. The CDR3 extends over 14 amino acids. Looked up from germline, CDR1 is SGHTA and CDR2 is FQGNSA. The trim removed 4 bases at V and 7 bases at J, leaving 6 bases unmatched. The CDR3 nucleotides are TGTGCCAGCAGCTGGGACAGGGGACTAGGTGGCTACACCTTC. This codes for CASSWDRGLGGYTF. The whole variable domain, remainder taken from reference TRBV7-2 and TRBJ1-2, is GAGVSQSPSNKVTEKGKDVELRCDPISGHTALYWYRQSLGQGLEFLIYFQGNSAPDKSGLPSDRFSAERTGGSVSTLTIQRTQQEDSAVYLCASSWDRGLGGYTFGSGTRLTVV.

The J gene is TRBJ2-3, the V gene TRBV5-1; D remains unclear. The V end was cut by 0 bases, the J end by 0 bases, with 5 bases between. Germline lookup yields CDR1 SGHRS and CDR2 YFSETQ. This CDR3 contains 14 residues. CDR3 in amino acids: CASSLAASTDTQYF. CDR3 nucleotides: TGCGCCAGCAGCTTGGCCGCGAGCACAGATACGCAGTATTTT.

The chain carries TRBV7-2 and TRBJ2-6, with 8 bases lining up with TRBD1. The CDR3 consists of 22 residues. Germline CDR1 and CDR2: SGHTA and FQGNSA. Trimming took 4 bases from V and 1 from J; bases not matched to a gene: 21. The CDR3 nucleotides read TGTGCCAGCAGCTCAGGAAGGAGGGGATCGGGACAGGCCCTTTCTGGGGCCAACGTCCTGACTTTC. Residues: CASSSGRRGSGQALSGANVLTF. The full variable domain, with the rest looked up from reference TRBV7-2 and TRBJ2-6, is GAGVSQSPSNKVTEKGKDVELRCDPISGHTALYWYRQSLGQGLEFLIYFQGNSAPDKSGLPSDRFSAERTGGSVSTLTIQRTQQEDSAVYLCASSSGRRGSGQALSGANVLTFGAGSRLTVL.

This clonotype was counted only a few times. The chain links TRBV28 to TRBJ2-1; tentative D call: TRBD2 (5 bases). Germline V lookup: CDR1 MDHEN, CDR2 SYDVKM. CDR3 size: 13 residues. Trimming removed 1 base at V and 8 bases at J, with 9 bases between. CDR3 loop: CASSLSIGDEQFF. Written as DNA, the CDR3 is TGTGCCAGCAGTTTATCAATCGGGGATGAGCAGTTCTTC.

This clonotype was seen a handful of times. CDR3 sequence (DNA): TGTGCCAGCAGCTTATCGCGGACCCCGCTTCAAGAGACCCAGTACTTC. It translates to CASSLSRTPLQETQYF. This chain links TRBV7-8 with TRBJ2-5; D is unclear. V was trimmed by 2 bases and J by 2 bases, leaving 15 bases between them. This CDR3 comprises 16 residues. Germline lookup yields CDR1 SGHVS and CDR2 FQNEAQ.

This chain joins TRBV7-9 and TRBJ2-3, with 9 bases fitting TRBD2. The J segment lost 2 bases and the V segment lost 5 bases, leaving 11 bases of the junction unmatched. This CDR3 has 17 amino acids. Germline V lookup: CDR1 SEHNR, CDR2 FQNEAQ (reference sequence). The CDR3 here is CASSPGPAGGPTDTQYF. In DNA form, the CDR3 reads TGTGCCAGCAGCCCCGGGCCAGCGGGGGGCCCCACAGATACGCAGTATTTT.

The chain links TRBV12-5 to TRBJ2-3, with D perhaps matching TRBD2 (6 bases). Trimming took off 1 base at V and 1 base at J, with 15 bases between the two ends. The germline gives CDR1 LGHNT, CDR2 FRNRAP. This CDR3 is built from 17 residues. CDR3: CASGLGGEPRGTDTQYF. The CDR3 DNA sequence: TGTGCTAGTGGTTTGGGGGGGGAACCACGGGGCACAGATACGCAGTATTTT.

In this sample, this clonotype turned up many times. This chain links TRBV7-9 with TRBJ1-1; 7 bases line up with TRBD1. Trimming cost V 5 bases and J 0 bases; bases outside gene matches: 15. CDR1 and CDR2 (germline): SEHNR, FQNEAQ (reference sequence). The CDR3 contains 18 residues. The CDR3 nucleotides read TGTGCCAGCAGCCTTGTACAGGGGTGGACATACATGAACACTGAAGCTTTCTTT. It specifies CASSLVQGWTYMNTEAFF.

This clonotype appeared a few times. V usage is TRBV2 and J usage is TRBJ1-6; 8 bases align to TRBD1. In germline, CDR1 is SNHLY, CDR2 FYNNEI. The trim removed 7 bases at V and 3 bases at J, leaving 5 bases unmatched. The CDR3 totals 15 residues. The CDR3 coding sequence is TGTGCCAGCATGCAGGGACAGGTCTATAATTCACCCCTCCACTTT. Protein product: CASMQGQVYNSPLHF. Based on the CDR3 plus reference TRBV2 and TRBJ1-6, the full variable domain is EPEVTQTPSHQVTQMGQEVILRCVPISNHLYFYWYRQILGQKVEFLVSFYNNEISEKSEIFDDQFSVERPDGSNFTLKIRSTKLEDSAMYFCASMQGQVYNSPLHFGNGTRLTVT.

The CDR3 protein is CASSIQGFDEQYF. CDR3 nucleotide sequence: TGTGCCAGCAGTATACAGGGGTTCGACGAGCAGTACTTC. The gene calls are TRBV6-1 and TRBJ2-7, with 7 bases that match TRBD1. CDR3 length: 13 residues. The V segment lost 5 bases and the J segment 5 bases; nucleotides outside the gene matches: 6. Germline V gene lookup returns CDR1 MNHNS and CDR2 SASEGT.